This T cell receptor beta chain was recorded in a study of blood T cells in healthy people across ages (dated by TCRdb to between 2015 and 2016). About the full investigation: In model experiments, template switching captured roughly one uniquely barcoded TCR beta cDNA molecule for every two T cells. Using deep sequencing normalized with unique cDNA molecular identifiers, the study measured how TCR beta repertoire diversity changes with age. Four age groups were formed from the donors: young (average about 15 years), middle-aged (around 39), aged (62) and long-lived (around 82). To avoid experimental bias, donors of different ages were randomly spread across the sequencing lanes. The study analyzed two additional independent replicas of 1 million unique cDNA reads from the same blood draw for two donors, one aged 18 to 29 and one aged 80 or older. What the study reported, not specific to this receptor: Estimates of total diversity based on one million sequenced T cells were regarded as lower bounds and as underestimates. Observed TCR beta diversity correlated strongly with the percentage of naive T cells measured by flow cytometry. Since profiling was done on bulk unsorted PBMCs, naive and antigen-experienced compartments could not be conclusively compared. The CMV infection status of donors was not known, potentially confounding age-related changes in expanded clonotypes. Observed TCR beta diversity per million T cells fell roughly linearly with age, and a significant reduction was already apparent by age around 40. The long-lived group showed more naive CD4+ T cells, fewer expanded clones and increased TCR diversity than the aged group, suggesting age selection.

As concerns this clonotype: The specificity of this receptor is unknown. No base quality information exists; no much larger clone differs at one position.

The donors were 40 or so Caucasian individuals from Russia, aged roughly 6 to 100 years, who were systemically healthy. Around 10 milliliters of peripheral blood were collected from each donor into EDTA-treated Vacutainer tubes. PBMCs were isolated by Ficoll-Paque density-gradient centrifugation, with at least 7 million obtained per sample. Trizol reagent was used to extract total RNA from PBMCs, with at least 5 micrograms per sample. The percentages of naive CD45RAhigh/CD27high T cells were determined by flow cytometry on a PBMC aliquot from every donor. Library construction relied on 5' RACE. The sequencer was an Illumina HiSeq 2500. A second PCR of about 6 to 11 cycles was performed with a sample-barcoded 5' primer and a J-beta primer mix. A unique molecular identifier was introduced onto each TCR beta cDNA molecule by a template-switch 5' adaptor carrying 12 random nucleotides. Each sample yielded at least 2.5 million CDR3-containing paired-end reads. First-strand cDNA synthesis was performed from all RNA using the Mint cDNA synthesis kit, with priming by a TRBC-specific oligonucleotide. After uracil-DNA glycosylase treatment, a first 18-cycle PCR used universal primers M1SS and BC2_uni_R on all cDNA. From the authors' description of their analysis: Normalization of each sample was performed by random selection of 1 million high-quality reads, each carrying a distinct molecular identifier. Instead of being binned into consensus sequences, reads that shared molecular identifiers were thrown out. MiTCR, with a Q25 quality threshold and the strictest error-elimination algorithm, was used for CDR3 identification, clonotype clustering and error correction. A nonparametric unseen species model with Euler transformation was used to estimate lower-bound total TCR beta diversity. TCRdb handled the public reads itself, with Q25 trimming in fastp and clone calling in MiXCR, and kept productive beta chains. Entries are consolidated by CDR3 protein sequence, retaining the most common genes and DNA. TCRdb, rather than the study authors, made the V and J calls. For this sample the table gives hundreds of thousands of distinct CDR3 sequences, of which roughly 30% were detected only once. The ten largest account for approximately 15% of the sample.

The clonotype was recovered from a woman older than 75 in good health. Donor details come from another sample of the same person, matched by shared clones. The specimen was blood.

The sequence in DNA is TGTGCCAGCAGCAACCGAAAGATTAATGAAAAACTGTTTTTT. It encodes CASSNRKINEKLFF. The sequence is built from TRBV12-3 or TRBV12-4 and TRBJ1-4, with the D gene not clear enough to name. Between the V and J ends, shortened by 6 bases and 4 bases respectively, the junction contains 12 bases. The CDR3, from cysteine to phenylalanine, totals 14 residues. Only the CDR3 DNA is retained, 42 bases long and in frame from the first base.